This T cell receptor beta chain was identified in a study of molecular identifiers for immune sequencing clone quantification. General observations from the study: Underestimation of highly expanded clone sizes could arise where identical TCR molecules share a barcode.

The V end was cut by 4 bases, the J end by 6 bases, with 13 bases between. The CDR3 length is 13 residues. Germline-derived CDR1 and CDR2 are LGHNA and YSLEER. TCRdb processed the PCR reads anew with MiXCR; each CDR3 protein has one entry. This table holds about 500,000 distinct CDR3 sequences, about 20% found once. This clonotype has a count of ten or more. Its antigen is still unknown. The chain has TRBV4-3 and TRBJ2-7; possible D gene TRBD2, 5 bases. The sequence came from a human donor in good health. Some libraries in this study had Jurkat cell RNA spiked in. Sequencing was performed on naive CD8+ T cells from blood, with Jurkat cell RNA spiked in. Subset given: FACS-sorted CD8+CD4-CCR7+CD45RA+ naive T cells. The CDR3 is CASSPTLAFEQYF. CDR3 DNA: TGCGCCAGCAGCCCAACTCTAGCTTTCGAGCAGTACTTC.